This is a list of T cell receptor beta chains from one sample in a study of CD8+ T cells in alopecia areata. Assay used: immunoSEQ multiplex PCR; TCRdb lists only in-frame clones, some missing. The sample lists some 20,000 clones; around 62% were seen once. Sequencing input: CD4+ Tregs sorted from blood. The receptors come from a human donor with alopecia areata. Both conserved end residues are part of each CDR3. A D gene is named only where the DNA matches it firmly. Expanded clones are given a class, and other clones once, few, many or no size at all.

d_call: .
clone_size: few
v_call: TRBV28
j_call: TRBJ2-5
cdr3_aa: CASSPVTTTIQETQYF
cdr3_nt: TGTGCCAGCAGTCCCGTGACCACGACGATCCAAGAGACCCAGTACTTC

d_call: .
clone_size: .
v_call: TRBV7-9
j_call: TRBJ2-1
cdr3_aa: CASSFPGISYNEQFF
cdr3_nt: TGTGCCAGCAGCTTTCCCGGGATTTCCTACAATGAGCAGTTCTTC

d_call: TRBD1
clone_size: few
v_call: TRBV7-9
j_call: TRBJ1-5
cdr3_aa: CASSPDRGNQPQHF
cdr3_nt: TGTGCCAGCAGCCCTGACAGGGGGAATCAGCCCCAGCATTTT

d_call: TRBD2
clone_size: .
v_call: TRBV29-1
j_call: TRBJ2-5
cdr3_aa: CSGSGRRETQYF
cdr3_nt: TGCAGCGGTAGCGGGAGGAGAGAGACCCAGTACTTC

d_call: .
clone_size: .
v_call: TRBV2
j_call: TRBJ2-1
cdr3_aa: CASSGSYSYNEQFF
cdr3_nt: TGTGCCAGCAGCGGCTCCTACTCCTACAATGAGCAGTTCTTC

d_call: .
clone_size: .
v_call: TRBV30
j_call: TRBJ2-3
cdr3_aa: CAWRRESTDTQYF
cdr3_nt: TGTGCCTGGAGACGGGAAAGCACAGATACGCAGTATTTT

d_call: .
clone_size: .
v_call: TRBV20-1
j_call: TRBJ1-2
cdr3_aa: CSAGIDYGYTF
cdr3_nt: TGCAGTGCTGGGATCGACTATGGCTACACCTTC

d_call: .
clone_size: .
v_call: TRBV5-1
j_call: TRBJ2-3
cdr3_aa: CASSGPGTDTQYF
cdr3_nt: TGCGCCAGCAGCGGGCCAGGGACAGATACGCAGTATTTT

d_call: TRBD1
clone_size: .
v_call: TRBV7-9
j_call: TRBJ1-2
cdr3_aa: CASSLADRGGYTF
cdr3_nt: TGTGCCAGCAGCCTAGCTGACAGGGGCGGCTACACCTTC

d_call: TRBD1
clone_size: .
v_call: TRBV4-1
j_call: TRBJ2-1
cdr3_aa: CASSQPGQGYNEQFF
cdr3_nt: TGCGCCAGCAGCCAACCGGGACAGGGTTACAATGAGCAGTTCTTC

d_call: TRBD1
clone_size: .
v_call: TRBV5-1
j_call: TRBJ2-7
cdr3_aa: CASSLGRGPDEQYF
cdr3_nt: TGCGCCAGCAGCTTGGGCAGGGGGCCCGACGAGCAGTACTTC

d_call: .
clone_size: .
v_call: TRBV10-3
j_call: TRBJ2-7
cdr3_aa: CAISFAGTPSYEQYF
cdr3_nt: TGTGCCATCAGTTTCGCCGGGACCCCGTCCTACGAGCAGTACTTC

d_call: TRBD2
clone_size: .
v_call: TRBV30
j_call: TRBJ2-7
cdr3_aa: CAWSGSAGFHEQYF
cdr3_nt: TGTGCCTGGAGTGGATCAGCGGGGTTTCACGAGCAGTACTTC

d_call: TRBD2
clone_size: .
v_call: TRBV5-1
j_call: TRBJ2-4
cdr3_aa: CASSPRTSALGNIQYF
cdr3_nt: TGCGCCAGCAGCCCAAGGACTAGCGCCTTGGGAAACATTCAGTACTTC

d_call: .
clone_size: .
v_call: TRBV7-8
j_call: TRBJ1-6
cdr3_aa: CASSPNRVPPLHF
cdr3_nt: TGTGCCAGCAGCCCTAACAGGGTCCCACCCCTCCACTTT